The 29 T cell receptor beta chains in this list originate from one sample, sequenced in a study of blood T cell repertoires in COVID-19. Profiled with immunoSEQ multiplex PCR; TCRdb holds only in-frame clones, not every one. This table has about 210,000 clones, over 70% appearing once. Sequenced sample: peripheral blood. The receptor source for this set is a middle-aged man with active or convalescent COVID-19.

The chain couples TRBV9 to TRBJ1-1, with D unresolved. From germline, CDR1 is SGDLS and CDR2 YYNGEE. The V and J ends lost 1 base and 1 base respectively, with 11 bases between them. The CDR3 has 15 amino acids. This CDR3 reads CASSVTPIGNTEAFF. The CDR3 region has the DNA TGTGCCAGCAGCGTAACCCCTATCGGGAACACTGAAGCTTTCTTT.

The V and J genes are TRBV30 and TRBJ1-5; 9 bases are a match to TRBD1. This CDR3 contains 16 residues. After removal of 1 base from V and 2 bases from J, the junction contained 6 bases not matched to a gene. Per germline, CDR1 GTSNPN and CDR2 SVGIG (reference sequence). The CDR3 here is CAWSALGQGGNQPQHF. The DNA for the CDR3 is TGTGCCTGGAGTGCCCTGGGACAGGGCGGCAATCAGCCCCAGCATTTT.

This chain joins TRBV18 and TRBJ2-2; 9 nucleotides agree with TRBD1. CDR3 length: 14 amino acids. Germline trimming cut 2 bases from V and 7 bases from J; bases unmatched to any gene: 2. Germline CDR1 is KGHSH and CDR2 is LQKENI. CDR3 loop: CASSPGTGFGELFF. For the CDR3, the DNA is TGTGCCAGCTCACCAGGGACAGGGTTCGGGGAGCTGTTTTTT.

The chain joins TRBV5-4 to TRBJ1-4; 8 bases agree with TRBD1. Trimming took 4 bases from V and 8 from J; bases not matched to a gene: 13. Germline lookup yields CDR1 SGHNT and CDR2 YYREEE (reference sequence). The CDR3 has 16 amino acids. The CDR3 reads CASSPGAQGASEKLFF. The CDR3 bases are TGTGCCAGCAGCCCGGGGGCGCAGGGGGCAAGCGAAAAACTGTTTTTT.

The J gene is TRBJ1-5, the V gene TRBV7-2; weak D call: TRBD1 (5 bases). The CDR3 is made up of 15 amino acids. CDR1 and CDR2 from the germline V gene are SGHTA and FQGNSA. V gave up 4 bases and J gave up 2 bases, with 12 bases separating them. CDR3 protein: CASSSDSVGNQPQHF. CDR3 in DNA: TGTGCCAGCAGCTCCGACAGTGTCGGCAATCAGCCCCAGCATTTT.

The chain couples TRBV7-2 to TRBJ1-6, with 7 bases aligning to TRBD1. CDR1 and CDR2 (germline): SGHTA, FQGNSA. V gave up 5 bases and J gave up 6 bases; unmatched junction bases: 7. The length of the CDR3 is 15 residues. In nucleotides, the CDR3 is TGTGCCAGCAGCGGAAACAGGGGACGTAATTCACCCCTCCACTTT. Its protein product is CASSGNRGRNSPLHF.

The gene calls are TRBV2 and TRBJ1-2, with 7 bases fitting TRBD1. The CDR3 has 14 residues. Germline CDR1 SNHLY, CDR2 FYNNEI. V dropped 3 bases and J dropped 2; count of bases not matched to a gene: 3. CDR3 nucleotides: TGTGCCAGCAGTGAGGCCAGGGGGAACTATGGCTACACCTTC. Encoded protein: CASSEARGNYGYTF.

As to this clone: Mismatch with germline at one junction end may stem from a read error. The V gene is TRBV6-5, the J gene TRBJ1-4; D perhaps matches TRBD1 (6 bases). This CDR3 is 12 amino acids long. The germline gives CDR1 MNHEY, CDR2 SVGAGI. CDR3 sequence reads: CASSFLRGPKHF. CDR3 in DNA: TGTGCCAGCAGTTTCCTGCGGGGGCCCAAACATTTT.

V is TRBV30 and J is TRBJ2-7; 7 nucleotides match TRBD1. J lost 3 bases, V lost 3 bases, and 11 bases had no gene match. This CDR3 is 15 amino acids long. The germline V gene has CDR1 GTSNPN and CDR2 SVGIG (reference sequence). The CDR3, as DNA: TGTGCCTGGAGACCTCTCGGGGCAGGGGGCTACGAGCAGTACTTC. Translated, it gives CAWRPLGAGGYEQYF.

This rearrangement joins TRBV7-3 to TRBJ2-5; 9 positions agree with TRBD1. The germline CDR1 and CDR2 sequences are SGHTA and FQGTGA. The CDR3 runs 14 residues. The ends lost 5 bases at V and 5 bases at J; junction bases unmatched: 6. CDR3 nucleotides: TGTGCCAGCAGCGCCACAGGGGGCGGGGAGACCCAGTACTTC. Amino acids: CASSATGGGETQYF.

This rearrangement joins TRBV30 to TRBJ1-5; weak D call: TRBD1 (5 bases). Germline V gene lookup returns CDR1 GTSNPN and CDR2 SVGIG (reference sequence). Trimming took off 0 bases at V and 7 bases at J, with 10 bases between the two ends. The CDR3 consists of 13 residues. CDR3 sequence (DNA): TGTGCCTGGAGTGTACAGGCGGAGCAGCCCCAGCATTTT. This sequence encodes CAWSVQAEQPQHF.

V and J are TRBV9 and TRBJ2-1; the D is unclear. Trimming removed 1 base from V and 5 bases from J, with 7 bases in between. CDR3 size: 13 residues. Germline values: CDR1 SGDLS, CDR2 YYNGEE. The CDR3, as DNA: TGTGCCAGCAGCGTATCACAAAACAATGAGCAGTTCTTC. It is translated as CASSVSQNNEQFF.

The chain has TRBV3-1 (or the pseudogene TRBV3-2) and TRBJ2-6, with a weak D call TRBD2 (5 bases). This CDR3 is 18 amino acids long. From germline, CDR1 is LGHDT and CDR2 YNNKEL (reference sequence). V lost 2 bases to trimming and J lost 0 bases, with 14 bases between them. The DNA for the CDR3 is TGTGCCAGCAGCCAACAGCGAGGGCACCTCTCTGGGGCCAACGTCCTGACTTTC. Translated, it gives CASSQQRGHLSGANVLTF.

The chain is built from TRBV6-2 or TRBV6-3 and TRBJ2-3; 8 bases match TRBD1. Germline V gives CDR1 MNHEY, CDR2 SVGEGT. The V gene end was trimmed by 6 bases and the J gene end by 0 bases; junction bases not matched to a gene: 11. The CDR3 is 17 amino acids. The CDR3 sequence is CASSPHDRGASTDTQYF. As DNA, the CDR3 is TGTGCCAGCAGCCCTCATGACAGGGGCGCTAGCACAGATACGCAGTATTTT.

The chain is built from TRBV19 and TRBJ1-2, with D unclear. Trimming took off 3 bases at V and 4 bases at J, with 12 bases between the two ends. CDR1 LNHDA and CDR2 SQIVND come from the germline V gene (reference sequence). The CDR3 sequence is 14 residues long. CDR3 region: CASSMERSSYGYTF. The DNA for the CDR3 is TGTGCCAGTAGTATGGAGCGAAGTAGCTATGGCTACACCTTC. The full variable domain, rest sourced from reference TRBV19 and TRBJ1-2, is DGGITQSPKYLFRKEGQNVTLSCEQNLNHDAMYWYRQDPGQGLRLIYYSQIVNDFQKGDIAEGYSVSREKKESFPLTVTSAQKNPTAFYLCASSMERSSYGYTFGSGTRLTVV.

The chain couples TRBV9 to TRBJ2-2; 10 bases map to TRBD1. The J segment lost 7 bases and the V segment lost 4 bases, leaving 7 bases of the junction unmatched. The CDR3 totals 15 residues. The germline V gene has CDR1 SGDLS and CDR2 YYNGEE. CDR3 nucleotide sequence: TGTGCCAGCAGCCTCGACAGGGGGCGGATCGGGGAGCTGTTTTTT. Translated: CASSLDRGRIGELFF.

V usage is TRBV9 and J usage is TRBJ1-4; TRBD1 agrees at 10 bases. The germline V gene encodes CDR1 SGDLS and CDR2 YYNGEE. This CDR3 contains 17 residues. Trimming cost V 4 bases and J 0 bases; bases outside gene matches: 6. The CDR3: CASSTRTGGTTNEKLFF. The DNA of the CDR3 is TGTGCCAGCAGCACCCGGACAGGGGGGACAACTAATGAAAAACTGTTTTTT. The complete variable domain, with remaining parts taken from reference TRBV9 and TRBJ1-4, reads DSGVTQTPKHLITATGQRVTLRCSPRSGDLSVYWYQQSLDQGLQFLIQYYNGEERAKGNILERFSAQQFPDLHSELNLSSLELGDSALYFCASSTRTGGTTNEKLFFGSGTQLSVL.

The chain uses TRBV4-1 and TRBJ2-7, with 13 bases that match TRBD2. This CDR3 has 17 residues. Per germline, CDR1 MGHRA and CDR2 YSYEKL. The ends lost 2 bases at V and 5 bases at J; junction bases unmatched: 9. The DNA of the CDR3 is TGCGCCAGCAGCCAACCACTAGCGGGGGGGCCCCGGAACGAGCAGTACTTC. Its protein is CASSQPLAGGPRNEQYF.

The V and J genes are TRBV5-4 and TRBJ2-3; TRBD1 agrees at 9 bases. J was trimmed by 1 base and V by 2 bases; bases with no gene match: 5. The CDR3 has 16 residues. The germline CDR1 and CDR2 sequences are SGHNT and YYREEE (reference sequence). As DNA, the CDR3 is TGTGCCAGCAGCTTAAGACAGGGGGGCCGCACAGATACGCAGTATTTT. Amino acids: CASSLRQGGRTDTQYF.

This chain connects TRBV24-1 to TRBJ2-1; TRBD1 matches 9 bases. Losses at the gene ends were 8 bases for V and 4 bases for J; bases not matched to a gene: 8. The CDR3 extends over 15 amino acids. Germline V gene lookup returns CDR1 KGHDR and CDR2 SFDVKD. CDR3 sequence: CATTTPGTGYNEQFF. CDR3 coding DNA: TGTGCCACCACCACCCCCGGGACAGGGTACAATGAGCAGTTCTTC.

The chain carries TRBV5-4 and TRBJ2-5; 9 nucleotides match TRBD2. V lost 0 bases, J lost 5 bases, and 5 bases stayed unmatched. This CDR3 has 15 amino acids. Germline assignment: CDR1 SGHNT and CDR2 YYREEE (reference sequence). The CDR3 coding sequence is TGTGCCAGCAGCTTGGCTAGCGGGGCTCAGGAGACCCAGTACTTC. Amino acids: CASSLASGAQETQYF.

This sequence joins TRBV2 and TRBJ1-5; unclear D gene. Germline V gene data show CDR1 as SNHLY and CDR2 as FYNNEI. V lost 3 bases to trimming and J lost 4 bases, with 16 bases between them. This CDR3 region has 16 residues. The CDR3 reads CASSEGGRRKNQPQHF. CDR3 nucleotides: TGTGCCAGCAGTGAGGGAGGGAGGAGAAAAAATCAGCCCCAGCATTTT.

The count of this clone is one. The rearrangement links TRBV5-1 to TRBJ1-2, with D perhaps matching TRBD1 (6 bases). The length of the CDR3 is 15 residues. Trimming stripped 0 bases from V and 2 bases from J, with 11 bases between. Germline CDR1 and CDR2: SGHRS and YFSETQ. CDR3 nucleotide sequence: TGCGCCAGCAGCTTGGATGGACAGCCAAACTATGGCTACACCTTC. As protein: CASSLDGQPNYGYTF.

V and J are TRBV9 and TRBJ2-2; maybe TRBD2 (6 bases). The CDR3 has 13 amino acids. Trimming shortened V by 6 bases and J by 6 bases, and 12 bases separated the two germline ends. Germline V gives CDR1 SGDLS, CDR2 YYNGEE. The CDR3 bases are TGTGCCAGCACCCCGGGGGACGCCGGGGAGCTGTTTTTT. Protein: CASTPGDAGELFF. The whole variable domain, remainder taken from reference TRBV9 and TRBJ2-2, is DSGVTQTPKHLITATGQRVTLRCSPRSGDLSVYWYQQSLDQGLQFLIQYYNGEERAKGNILERFSAQQFPDLHSELNLSSLELGDSALYFCASTPGDAGELFFGEGSRLTVL.

The chain links TRBV6-5 to TRBJ1-3; no definite D call. V was shortened by 0 bases and J by 1 base, with 10 bases between the two germline ends. This CDR3 comprises 16 residues. In germline, CDR1 is MNHEY, CDR2 SVGAGI. The CDR3 is CASSYSITGSGNTIYF. The DNA for the CDR3 is TGTGCCAGCAGTTACTCGATAACGGGTTCTGGAAACACCATATATTTT.

This clone has only a few counts. Other DNA sequences in this specimen translate into the identical CDR3. V usage is TRBV27 and J usage is TRBJ2-7, with TRBD2 as a possible D gene (6 bases). The CDR3 consists of 13 residues. The germline V and J ends were trimmed by 5 bases and 1 base, with 9 bases remaining between them. CDR1 is MNHEY and CDR2 is SMNVEV in the germline V gene (reference sequence). CDR3 protein: CASSPGLSYEQYF. CDR3 DNA sequence: TGTGCCAGCAGTCCGGGACTTTCCTACGAGCAGTACTTC.

This chain joins TRBV10-2 and TRBJ2-1, with a possible D match to TRBD2 (5 bases). Germline assignment: CDR1 WSHSY and CDR2 SAAADI. The CDR3 has 11 residues. The ends were cut back, 5 bases at V and 6 bases at J, with 5 bases in the middle. The CDR3 nucleotides are TGCGCCAGCAGTAGCGGCAATGAGCAGTTCTTC. Encoded protein: CASSSGNEQFF.

The rearrangement links TRBV5-5 to TRBJ1-1; no definite D call. Germline-derived CDR1 and CDR2 are SGHKS and YYEKEE (reference sequence). CDR3 size: 13 residues. V dropped 1 base and J dropped 4 bases, with 8 bases sitting between them. In DNA form, the CDR3 reads TGTGCCAGCAGCTTGTTCCAAATCACTGAAGCTTTCTTT. This codes for CASSLFQITEAFF.

CDR3 coding DNA: TGTGCCATCAGTGGGGACAGGGGATACAATGAGCAGTTCTTC. Amino acid sequence: CAISGDRGYNEQFF. The chain combines TRBV10-3 with TRBJ2-1; the match to TRBD1 covers 10 bases. Trimming cost V 4 bases and J 4 bases; bases outside gene matches: 1. CDR3 size: 14 residues. Germline-derived CDR1 and CDR2 are ENHRY and SYGVKD.